These T cell receptor beta chains were read from a single sample in a study of blood T cell repertoires in COVID-19. The assay was immunoSEQ multiplex PCR, and TCRdb's table has in-frame clones only and misses some. The sample gives more than 70,000 clones, roughly nine tenths of which show up once; roughly 8.9% is in the top ten. Source material: peripheral blood. These receptors were collected from a man between 45 and 60 years old with acute or convalescent COVID-19. Both conserved end residues are part of each CDR3. The D gene is left open where the match is weak. Clone sizes are given selectively: once, few, many, or a class where the clone is expanded.

TRBV7-9	NA	TRBD1	16	TRBJ1-6	TGTGCCAGCAGCTTAGGAGGGACAGGGTTGAATTCACCCCTCCACTTT	CASSLGGTGLNSPLHF
TRBV11-2	NA	NA	15	TRBJ1-2	TGTGCCAGCACCCTTACAGGGATTACGAACTATGGCTACACCTTC	CASTLTGITNYGYTF
TRBV4-2	NA	TRBD2	16	TRBJ2-3	TGTGCCAGCAGCCAGCCGGGACTAGCGGTATCCGATACGCAGTATTTT	CASSQPGLAVSDTQYF
TRBV5-5	NA	NA	15	TRBJ1-2	TGTGCCAGCAGCTTGGCCGGGGGGCGCGAATATGGCTACACCTTC	CASSLAGGREYGYTF
TRBV19	NA	NA	15	TRBJ1-5	TGTGCCAGTAGCTTGGACAGCTATAGCAATCAGCCCCAGCATTTT	CASSLDSYSNQPQHF
TRBV19	NA	NA	15	TRBJ1-2	TGTGCCAGTAGTATAATATCGACAGGCGAACGGGGCTACACCTTC	CASSIISTGERGYTF
TRBV18	NA	TRBD2	16	TRBJ2-7	TGTGCCAGCTCAACCGGCCTAGCGGGGGGGAGTTACGAGCAGTACTTC	CASSTGLAGGSYEQYF
TRBV5-1	NA	NA	16	TRBJ2-1	TGCGCCAGCAGCTTTAAAGGGGGAAGGGCCTACAATGAGCAGTTCTTC	CASSFKGGRAYNEQFF
TRBV29-1	NA	TRBD1	13	TRBJ1-2	TGCAGCGCAGCCCAACAGGGGGTCTATGGCTACACCTTC	CSAAQQGVYGYTF
TRBV29-1	NA	TRBD1	14	TRBJ1-2	TGCAGCGCAGGTCTCGGACAGGGTAACTATGGCTACACCTTC	CSAGLGQGNYGYTF
TRBV9	NA	NA	16	TRBJ1-1	TGTGCCAGCAGCGTAGGGGGCAGCTGGATATCAACTGAAGCTTTCTTT	CASSVGGSWISTEAFF
TRBV3-1/TRBV3-2	NA	NA	16	TRBJ1-2	TGTGCCAGCAGCCCCCGGACAGCCCAGTTGAGGCATGGCTACACCTTC	CASSPRTAQLRHGYTF
TRBV7-9	NA	TRBD1	15	TRBJ1-3	TGTGCCAGCCTGACAGGGACCGCCTCTGGAAACACCATATATTTT	CASLTGTASGNTIYF
TRBV30	NA	NA	12	TRBJ2-3	TGTGCCTGGGGCAAGAGCAGGGATACGCAGTATTTT	CAWGKSRDTQYF
TRBV7-9	NA	TRBD1	14	TRBJ1-1	TGTGCCAGCAGCTTATGGGACAGTAACACTGAAGCTTTCTTT	CASSLWDSNTEAFF
TRBV7-2	once	NA	14	TRBJ1-5	TGTGCCAGCAGCTTAGGGCAGTACAATCAGCCCCAGCATTTT	CASSLGQYNQPQHF
TRBV19	few	TRBD1	14	TRBJ1-6	TGTGCCAGTAGACCGGGACAGGCGAATTCACCCCTCCACTTT	CASRPGQANSPLHF
TRBV5-4	NA	NA	17	TRBJ2-3	TGTGCCAGCAGACGCGCGATAACAGGGCTAAGCACAGATACGCAGTATTTT	CASRRAITGLSTDTQYF
TRBV2	NA	NA	15	TRBJ2-1	TGTGCCAGCAGCCGGTTGGGCACCACCTACAATGAGCAGTTCTTC	CASSRLGTTYNEQFF
TRBV7-9	NA	NA	15	TRBJ2-7	TGTGCCAGCAGCCAGGGGCCGGGTCGCGTCTACGAGCAGTACTTC	CASSQGPGRVYEQYF
TRBV5-6	NA	NA	16	TRBJ1-5	TGTGCCAGCAGCTCAATAGGGGGGGTCGGCAATCAGCCCCAGCATTTT	CASSSIGGVGNQPQHF
TRBV18	NA	NA	14	TRBJ2-5	TGTGCCAGCTCACCTTCCGGAGGAACAGAGACCCAGTACTTC	CASSPSGGTETQYF
TRBV12-5	once	TRBD1	14	TRBJ1-2	TGTGCTAGTGGTTTGGGACAGGGTCTTTATGGCTACACCTTC	CASGLGQGLYGYTF
TRBV10-2	NA	NA	13	TRBJ2-5	TGCGCCAGCAGTGGAGGCAGCCAAGAGACCCAGTACTTC	CASSGGSQETQYF
TRBV6-5	once	NA	15	TRBJ1-3	TGTGCCAGCAGCGGGGGAGTAAGCTCTGGAAACACCATATATTTT	CASSGGVSSGNTIYF
TRBV5-5	NA	TRBD1	15	TRBJ1-2	TGTGCCAGCAGCGAAGTCGGTACAGGGGGCTATGGCTACACCTTC	CASSEVGTGGYGYTF
TRBV29-1	NA	TRBD1	13	TRBJ1-1	TGCAGCGTGGGCTCAGGGGGTAACACTGAAGCTTTCTTT	CSVGSGGNTEAFF
TRBV6-2/TRBV6-3	NA	NA	14	TRBJ1-1	TGTGCCAGCAGCTCCGGTCCGGGGGGCACTGAAGCTTTCTTT	CASSSGPGGTEAFF
TRBV18	NA	NA	11	TRBJ2-5	TGTGCCAGCTCACCCGGGGAGACCCAGTACTTC	CASSPGETQYF
TRBV5-1	NA	NA	15	TRBJ1-1	TGCGCCAGCAGCTTGAGTAGCCTCGGGGGAACTGAAGCTTTCTTT	CASSLSSLGGTEAFF
TRBV5-4	NA	NA	13	TRBJ1-2	TGTGCCAGCAGCCTACTGCTTAACTATGGCTACACCTTC	CASSLLLNYGYTF
TRBV5-1	NA	TRBD2	17	TRBJ2-1	TGCGCCAGCAGCTTAACTTCGAAGCGGGGGGGCATCAATGAGCAGTTCTTC	CASSLTSKRGGINEQFF
TRBV5-6	NA	TRBD2	15	TRBJ2-3	TGTGCCAGCAGCTCTAGCGGGGGGGCCGGAGATACGCAGTATTTT	CASSSSGGAGDTQYF
TRBV6-5	once	NA	15	TRBJ1-4	TGTGCCAGCAGTTCTGACAGTCCCAGGGGTGAAAAACTGTTTTTT	CASSSDSPRGEKLFF
TRBV28	NA	NA	13	TRBJ1-4	TGTGCCAGCAGTTCAGTTATAAATGAAAAACTGTTTTTT	CASSSVINEKLFF
TRBV27	once	NA	15	TRBJ1-2	TGTGCCAGCACCTATAATAGGGGAGGAGGCTATGGCTACACCTTC	CASTYNRGGGYGYTF
TRBV2	NA	TRBD1	14	TRBJ1-1	TGTGCCAGCAGCCGACAGGGGGCCTCCCCTGAAGCTTTCTTT	CASSRQGASPEAFF
TRBV7-9	NA	TRBD1	15	TRBJ1-6	TGTGCCAGCAGTCCAATCCGGGACAGGGGATCACCCCTCCACTTT	CASSPIRDRGSPLHF
TRBV6-5	NA	TRBD2	13	TRBJ2-3	TGTGCCAGCCGGGGGGGTGGCACAGATACGCAGTATTTT	CASRGGGTDTQYF
TRBV19	NA	TRBD1	14	TRBJ1-4	TGTGCCAGTAGGCGGACAGGGCCGGATGAAAAACTGTTTTTT	CASRRTGPDEKLFF
TRBV5-4	NA	NA	14	TRBJ2-1	TGTGCCATGGGAGGCAAAAGCTCCTACAATGAGCAGTTCTTC	CAMGGKSSYNEQFF
TRBV28	once	NA	16	TRBJ1-5	TGTGCCAGCAGTTTATGGAGAGCCCCCAATTATCAGCCCCAGCATTTT	CASSLWRAPNYQPQHF
TRBV18	NA	NA	13	TRBJ1-3	TGTGCCAGCTCACCACAGGGGGGAAACACCATATATTTT	CASSPQGGNTIYF
TRBV11-2	NA	TRBD2	18	TRBJ2-1	TGTGCCAGCAGCTTAGGGAATCGGTCCGGGGGGGGCTACAATGAGCAGTTCTTC	CASSLGNRSGGGYNEQFF
TRBV3-1/TRBV3-2	NA	TRBD1	14	TRBJ1-1	TGTGCCAGCAGCCCGGCAGGGGGTTACACTGAAGCTTTCTTT	CASSPAGGYTEAFF
TRBV24-1	NA	NA	13	TRBJ1-2	TGTGCCACCAGACGCGGGGCAAACTATGGCTACACCTTC	CATRRGANYGYTF
TRBV6-5	NA	NA	14	TRBJ1-1	TGTGCCAGCAGTTCGACAGTTATCAACACTGAAGCTTTCTTT	CASSSTVINTEAFF
TRBV18	NA	NA	12	TRBJ1-2	TGTGCCAGCTCACCAGGGAGTAAGGGCTACACCTTC	CASSPGSKGYTF
TRBV6-5	NA	NA	15	TRBJ1-2	TGTGCCAGCAGTCCAAGAGAGGCTACTAACTATGGCTACACCTTC	CASSPREATNYGYTF
TRBV28	NA	TRBD1	15	TRBJ1-4	TGTGCCAGCAGTTTTCACAGGGGGGGAGGTGAAAAACTGTTTTTT	CASSFHRGGGEKLFF
TRBV18	NA	TRBD2	18	TRBJ2-3	TGTGCCAGCTCACCCCCCGGACTAGCGGGGGGGAATACAGATACGCAGTATTTT	CASSPPGLAGGNTDTQYF
TRBV2	NA	TRBD1	15	TRBJ1-1	TGTGCCAGCAGCAGGACAGGGGGAGGTGGCACTGAAGCTTTCTTT	CASSRTGGGGTEAFF
TRBV30	few	TRBD1	14	TRBJ1-1	TGTGCCGGGGACAGCATTGGGTCACACACTGAAGCTTTCTTT	CAGDSIGSHTEAFF
TRBV6-5	NA	NA	12	TRBJ1-3	TGTGCCAGCAGCAACCAGGGAAACACCATATATTTT	CASSNQGNTIYF
TRBV7-2	NA	NA	12	TRBJ1-3	TGTGCCAGCAGCGAACAGGGCCACACCATATATTTT	CASSEQGHTIYF
TRBV29-1	NA	NA	15	TRBJ1-2	TGCAGCGTTGAACTCCCCGACCGGGGGGTGTATGGCTACACCTTC	CSVELPDRGVYGYTF
TRBV11-3	NA	TRBD2	14	TRBJ2-1	TGTGCCAGCAGCCCGGGGGGGCCGATCAATGAGCAGTTCTTC	CASSPGGPINEQFF
TRBV2	NA	NA	15	TRBJ1-2	TGTGCCAGCAGTGAAGACGGGATTACCCCCCGAGGCTACACCTTC	CASSEDGITPRGYTF
TRBV30	NA	TRBD1	14	TRBJ2-3	TGTGCCTGGAGTAGGACAGGGTCTACAGATACGCAGTATTTT	CAWSRTGSTDTQYF